This TCR beta chain comes out of a study of shared clonotypes between healthy human individuals. Naive CD8 cells, CD45RO-negative and positively selected for CCR7, excluded terminally differentiated effector memory CD45RA+ cells. Produced via immunoSEQ multiplex PCR; TCRdb's table is partial and in-frame only. The data contain roughly 2,000,000 clones, around 96% of them singletons. Trimming cost V 10 bases and J 6 bases, with 13 bases left between them. The CDR3 runs 12 residues. CDR1 is SNHLY, CDR2 FYNNEI, per germline. The sequence was obtained from a man between 18 and 29 years old in good health. The sequencing sample was made of naive CD8+ T cells sorted from blood. The rearrangement joins TRBV2 to TRBJ2-1, with D possibly TRBD1 on 6 matching bases. CDR3 bases: TGTGCCACCCAAGGGACAATCAATGAGCAGTTCTTC. It yields the protein CATQGTINEQFF.